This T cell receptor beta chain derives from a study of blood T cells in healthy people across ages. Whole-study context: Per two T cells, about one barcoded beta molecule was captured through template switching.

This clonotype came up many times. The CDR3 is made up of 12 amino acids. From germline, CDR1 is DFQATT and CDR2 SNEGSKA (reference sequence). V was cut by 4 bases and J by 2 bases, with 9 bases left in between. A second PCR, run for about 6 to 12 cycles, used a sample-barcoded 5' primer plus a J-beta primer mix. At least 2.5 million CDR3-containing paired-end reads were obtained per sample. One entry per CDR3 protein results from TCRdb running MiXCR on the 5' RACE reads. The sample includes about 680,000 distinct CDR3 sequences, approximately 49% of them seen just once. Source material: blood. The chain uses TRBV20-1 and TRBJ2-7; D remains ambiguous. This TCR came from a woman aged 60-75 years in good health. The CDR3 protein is CSANAPAYEQYF. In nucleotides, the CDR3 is TGCAGTGCTAACGCGCCCGCCTACGAGCAGTACTTC.